These T cell receptor beta chains were read from a single sample in a study of blood T cell repertoires in COVID-19. The table came from immunoSEQ multiplex PCR; TCRdb's copy has only in-frame clones and leaves some out. The sample contains about 120,000 clones, roughly 81% of which appear only once. What was sequenced was peripheral blood. The receptors come from a human donor in a cohort sampled during active COVID-19. Both conserved end residues are part of each CDR3. D genes are given only for firm matches. Part of the rows lack a size; the others show once, few, many or a class for expanded clones.

d_gene,j_gene,abundance,v_gene,CDR3aa,CDR3nt
-,TRBJ2-7,-,TRBV11-2,CASSPLTGLYEQYF,TGTGCCAGCAGCCCCCTCACAGGGTTGTACGAGCAGTACTTC
TRBD1,TRBJ2-1,-,TRBV19,CASSMDRGNYNEQFF,TGTGCCAGTAGTATGGACAGGGGGAATTACAATGAGCAGTTCTTC
TRBD1,TRBJ1-4,-,TRBV19,CASSETGLNVEKLFF,TGTGCCAGTAGTGAGACAGGGTTGAATGTTGAAAAACTGTTTTTT
-,TRBJ2-7,-,TRBV5-6,CASSTLPTGTSYEQYF,TGTGCCAGCAGCACACTTCCCACAGGGACCTCCTACGAGCAGTACTTC
-,TRBJ1-2,-,TRBV6-2/TRBV6-3,CASSYQGIGYGYTF,TGTGCCAGCAGTTACCAGGGGATTGGCTATGGCTACACCTTC
-,TRBJ1-5,once,TRBV27,CASSLVLASNQPQHF,TGTGCCAGCAGTTTAGTGTTAGCTAGCAATCAGCCCCAGCATTTT
-,TRBJ2-4,-,TRBV20-1,CSARAGNIQYF,TGCAGTGCTAGAGCCGGGAACATTCAGTACTTC
-,TRBJ1-4,once,TRBV28,CASSFPSNTQAGNEKLFF,TGTGCCAGCAGTTTCCCTAGTAACACACAGGCTGGCAATGAAAAACTGTTTTTT
-,TRBJ2-5,-,TRBV7-2,CASSLDQGGTQYF,TGTGCCAGCAGCTTAGATCAGGGGGGGACCCAGTACTTC
TRBD1,TRBJ2-7,-,TRBV19,CASSTITGALSYEQYF,TGTGCCAGTAGTACGATCACAGGGGCGCTCTCCTACGAGCAGTACTTC
-,TRBJ2-3,-,TRBV11-2,CASSLDQTTAQYF,TGTGCCAGCAGCTTAGATCAGACTACAGCTCAGTATTTT
-,TRBJ2-7,-,TRBV23-1,CASSRGRPYEQYF,TGCGCCAGCAGCCGCGGTCGGCCCTACGAGCAGTACTTC
-,TRBJ2-2,-,TRBV6-5,CASSRTGTNGELFF,TGTGCCAGCAGCCGGACGGGGACAAACGGGGAGCTGTTTTTT
-,TRBJ2-2,-,TRBV14,CASSQFRGTNTGELFF,TGTGCCAGCAGCCAGTTTCGGGGTACGAACACCGGGGAGCTGTTTTTT
TRBD1,TRBJ1-5,-,TRBV6-5,CASSETGTVNQPQHF,TGTGCCAGTTCCGAAACCGGGACAGTCAATCAGCCCCAGCATTTT
-,TRBJ2-3,-,TRBV7-3,CASSRGQNTDTQYF,TGTGCCAGCAGCCGTGGACAGAATACAGATACGCAGTATTTT
-,TRBJ1-1,-,TRBV3-1/TRBV3-2,CASSQAGNLGNTEAFF,TGTGCCAGCAGCCAAGCGGGTAACCTCGGGAACACTGAAGCTTTCTTT
TRBD1,TRBJ2-7,-,TRBV6-5,CASRPGQGPYEQYF,TGTGCCAGCCGGCCGGGACAGGGGCCCTACGAGCAGTACTTC
-,TRBJ1-1,-,TRBV5-6,CASSTGLGSAEAFF,TGTGCCAGCAGCACAGGGTTGGGTAGCGCTGAAGCTTTCTTT
-,TRBJ2-5,-,TRBV27,CASRTSKETQYF,TGTGCCAGCAGGACTAGTAAAGAGACCCAGTACTTC
-,TRBJ1-1,-,TRBV7-3,CASSRTENTEAFF,TGTGCCAGCAGCAGGACAGAGAACACTGAAGCTTTCTTT
TRBD1,TRBJ1-4,-,TRBV29-1,CSVRTPGQGGEKLFF,TGCAGCGTTAGGACGCCGGGACAGGGAGGAGAAAAACTGTTTTTT
-,TRBJ2-7,once,TRBV2,CASSDPSGTTSSYEQYF,TGTGCCAGCAGTGACCCTTCCGGGACAACCAGCTCCTACGAGCAGTACTTC
TRBD1,TRBJ2-7,few,TRBV6-5,CASSYGGQGSYEQYF,TGTGCCAGCAGTTACGGAGGACAGGGATCCTACGAGCAGTACTTC
TRBD2,TRBJ2-1,few,TRBV10-2,CASSSGKNYNEQFF,TGCGCCAGCAGTAGCGGGAAGAACTACAATGAGCAGTTCTTC
TRBD2,TRBJ2-1,-,TRBV9,CASSVQFSGANNEQFF,TGTGCCAGCAGCGTACAGTTTAGCGGGGCCAACAATGAGCAGTTCTTC
-,TRBJ1-5,few,TRBV15,CATSRAPTGTNQPQHF,TGTGCCACCAGCAGGGCCCCGACGGGTACCAATCAGCCCCAGCATTTT
TRBD2,TRBJ2-3,-,TRBV7-9,CASSLTTASGGGDTQYF,TGTGCCAGCAGCTTAACTACCGCCAGCGGGGGTGGAGATACGCAGTATTTT
-,TRBJ1-1,-,TRBV12-5,CASGLGQTNTEAFF,TGTGCTAGTGGTTTGGGACAGACGAACACTGAAGCTTTCTTT
-,TRBJ1-4,-,TRBV7-8,CASSGGASTNEKLFF,TGTGCCAGCAGCGGAGGGGCGTCCACTAATGAAAAACTGTTTTTT
-,TRBJ1-1,-,TRBV30,CAWSVGRNTEAFF,TGTGCCTGGAGTGTGGGGAGGAACACTGAAGCTTTCTTT
TRBD1,TRBJ1-4,-,TRBV28,CASTTGGEKLFF,TGTGCCAGCACCACAGGGGGTGAAAAACTGTTTTTT
-,TRBJ1-2,-,TRBV27,CASSLGFGSYGYTF,TGTGCCAGCAGTCTGGGGTTCGGGAGCTATGGCTACACCTTC
TRBD1,TRBJ2-7,-,TRBV6-5,CARRPGGSYEQYF,TGTGCCAGGCGGCCAGGGGGCAGTTACGAGCAGTACTTC
-,TRBJ1-5,-,TRBV5-1,CASSLGDHRDQPQHF,TGCGCCAGCAGCTTGGGGGATCACAGGGATCAGCCCCAGCATTTT
TRBD1,TRBJ2-7,-,TRBV6-5,CASGDRGPYEQYF,TGTGCCAGCGGGGACAGGGGGCCTTACGAGCAGTACTTC
TRBD2,TRBJ2-1,few,TRBV7-9,CASSSPQPTSGGAYEQFF,TGTGCCAGCAGCTCTCCGCAACCGACTAGCGGGGGGGCATATGAGCAGTTCTTC
-,TRBJ2-7,-,TRBV6-5,CASSYSRGRPSYEQYF,TGTGCCAGCAGTTACTCGCGGGGCCGTCCCTCCTACGAGCAGTACTTC
TRBD1,TRBJ2-1,-,TRBV11-2,CASSEPGGKNHEQFF,TGTGCCAGCAGCGAGCCAGGGGGCAAGAACCATGAGCAGTTCTTC
-,TRBJ2-7,once,TRBV11-3,CASSLDLGTPYVEQYF,TGTGCCAGCAGCTTAGATCTGGGCACCCCCTACGTAGAGCAGTACTTC
TRBD1,TRBJ2-7,-,TRBV3-1/TRBV3-2,CASSRDRLTYEQYF,TGTGCCAGCAGCCGGGACAGACTAACCTACGAGCAGTACTTC
-,TRBJ2-6,-,TRBV11-3,CASSLDWRQGGANVLTF,TGTGCCAGCAGCTTAGATTGGCGGCAGGGGGGGGCCAACGTCCTGACTTTC
TRBD2,TRBJ2-5,-,TRBV3-1/TRBV3-2,CASSQGASGVQETQYF,TGTGCCAGCAGCCAAGGGGCTAGCGGGGTCCAAGAGACCCAGTACTTC